This TCR beta chain came from a study of CD8+ T cells in alopecia areata. Study outcomes and limitations: For baseline CD8+ expansion, any link to response stays uncertain with one nonresponder.

The CDR3 is 14 amino acids. V dropped 8 bases and J dropped 5 bases, with 13 bases sitting between them. CDR1 and CDR2 (germline): ENHRY, SYGVKD. Indicated treatment: oral pan-JAK inhibitor, 5-10 mg twice daily. Details on this clone: As yet, its antigen is unknown.

RNA, once extracted, was reverse transcribed into cDNA for use as the sequencing template. Only in-frame clones appear in the TCRdb table, and some are missing; sequencing was by immunoSEQ multiplex PCR. The repertoire consists of about 200,000 clones, with 64% occurring once and the leading ten covering 3.5% to 5%. Sample: CD4+ T cells sorted from blood, taken at week 4, from a patient treated with tofacitinib. The chain is built from TRBV10-3 and TRBJ1-6, with a possible D match to TRBD1 (6 bases). The TCR comes from a human donor with alopecia areata. CDR3 bases: TGTGCCATCGCTTCGGACAGCAATAATTCACCCCTCCACTTT. Amino acids: CAIASDSNNSPLHF.